These 10 T cell receptor beta chains were sequenced from one sample in a study of cytomegalovirus exposure and HLA in healthy donors. Amplification used 60 Vbeta primers and 13 Jbeta primers. Clones were read by immunoSEQ multiplex PCR, and TCRdb kept only the in-frame ones, dropping some. Of some 130,000 clones detected, 82% appear once; the ten largest clones hold around 10%. The sequenced sample consisted of PBMCs. The receptor source for this set is a male donor in good health and CMV-seropositive.

V gene TRBV30 combines with J gene TRBJ1-2, with D unresolved. Per the germline V gene, CDR1 is GTSNPN and CDR2 is SVGIG (reference sequence). Trimming pared 0 bases from V and 4 bases from J, leaving 9 bases between. The CDR3 sequence is 13 residues long. DNA of the CDR3: TGTGCCTGGAGTGTGCGAGGTAGCTATGGCTACACCTTC. It yields the protein CAWSVRGSYGYTF.

This CDR3 is CASSFSQGGNTEAFF. CDR3 nucleotide sequence: TGTGCCAGCAGCTTCTCCCAAGGGGGCAACACTGAAGCTTTCTTT. This chain links TRBV11-2 with TRBJ1-1, with TRBD1 matching over 7 bases. The CDR3 length is 15 residues. V lost 3 bases, J lost 2 bases, and 6 bases stayed unmatched. The germline CDR1 and CDR2 sequences are SGHAT and FQNNGV.

In its sample, this clone was seen once. V is TRBV27 and J is TRBJ1-2, with D unclear. CDR3 length: 14 amino acids. The ends were cut back, 4 bases at V and 3 bases at J, with 12 bases in the middle. Germline CDR1 MNHEY, CDR2 SMNVEV (reference sequence). CDR3 in DNA: TGTGCCAGCAGTTCCGGGGTTGAGGACTATGGCTACACCTTC. It specifies CASSSGVEDYGYTF.

This clone turned up a few times. The chain is built from TRBV27 and TRBJ1-3, with D uncertain. V gave up 3 bases and J gave up 4 bases, with 7 bases separating them. The CDR3 contains 13 residues. CDR1 is MNHEY and CDR2 is SMNVEV in the germline V gene (reference sequence). Here the CDR3 DNA reads TGTGCCAGCAGTTTCGAGGCCGGAAACACCATATATTTT. This sequence encodes CASSFEAGNTIYF.

As concerns this clone: Its ends do not fully match the called genes, so a read error is possible. CDR3: CASSDGNSGANGLTF. CDR3 sequence (DNA): TGTGCCAGCAGTGACGGCAACTCTGGGGCCAACGGCCTGACTTTC. The chain uses TRBV6-4 and TRBJ2-6, with a tentative D call TRBD1 (5 bases). There are 15 residues in the CDR3. Germline V CDR1 and CDR2: MRHNA, SNTAGT.

The chain uses TRBV28 and TRBJ2-5, with D possibly TRBD1 on 5 matching bases. The J call could be wrong; TRBJ2-7 is a better fit for the DNA end. The CDR3 is 12 residues long. Germline loops: CDR1 MDHEN, CDR2 SYDVKM. As DNA, the CDR3 is TGTGCCAGCAGTCCGGACACCTACGAGCAGTACTTC. It yields the protein CASSPDTYEQYF.

The sample holds one count of this clone. V and J are TRBV27 and TRBJ2-1; D perhaps matches TRBD2 (6 bases). The CDR3 is 15 residues long. CDR1 is MNHEY and CDR2 is SMNVEV in the germline V gene (reference sequence). V lost 3 bases to trimming and J lost 0 bases, with 9 bases between them. DNA for the CDR3: TGTGCCAGCAGTTTGGAGGGAAGCTCCTACAATGAGCAGTTCTTC. This translates into CASSLEGSSYNEQFF.

The chain has TRBV9 and TRBJ2-5; tentatively, D is TRBD2 (5 bases). V shed 2 bases and J shed 11 bases, with 7 bases lying between them. The V gene's germline CDR1 is SGDLS and CDR2 YYNGEE. The CDR3 runs 10 residues. CDR3 residues: CASSVWEQYF. DNA of the CDR3: TGTGCCAGCAGCGTTTGGGAGCAGTACTTC.

This rearrangement joins TRBV11-3 to TRBJ2-5; D is possibly TRBD2 (5 bases). Gene TRBJ2-7 matches the end of the DNA better, so the J call may be wrong. This CDR3 spans 13 amino acids. CDR1 SGHNT and CDR2 YENEEA come from the germline V gene. The CDR3, as DNA: TGTGCCAGCAGCTTAGGGAGGTCCTACGAGCAGTACTTC. Its translation: CASSLGRSYEQYF.

This clone has only a few counts. DNA for the CDR3: TGTGCCAGCACCATAGCGGGGGCTAGTAGGAGCAATCAGCCCCAGCATTTT. Amino acid sequence: CASTIAGASRSNQPQHF. This chain connects TRBV28 to TRBJ1-5; a possible D gene is TRBD1 (6 bases). CDR3 length: 17 amino acids. Germline CDR1 MDHEN, CDR2 SYDVKM. Trimming cost V 7 bases and J 1 base, with 20 bases left between them.